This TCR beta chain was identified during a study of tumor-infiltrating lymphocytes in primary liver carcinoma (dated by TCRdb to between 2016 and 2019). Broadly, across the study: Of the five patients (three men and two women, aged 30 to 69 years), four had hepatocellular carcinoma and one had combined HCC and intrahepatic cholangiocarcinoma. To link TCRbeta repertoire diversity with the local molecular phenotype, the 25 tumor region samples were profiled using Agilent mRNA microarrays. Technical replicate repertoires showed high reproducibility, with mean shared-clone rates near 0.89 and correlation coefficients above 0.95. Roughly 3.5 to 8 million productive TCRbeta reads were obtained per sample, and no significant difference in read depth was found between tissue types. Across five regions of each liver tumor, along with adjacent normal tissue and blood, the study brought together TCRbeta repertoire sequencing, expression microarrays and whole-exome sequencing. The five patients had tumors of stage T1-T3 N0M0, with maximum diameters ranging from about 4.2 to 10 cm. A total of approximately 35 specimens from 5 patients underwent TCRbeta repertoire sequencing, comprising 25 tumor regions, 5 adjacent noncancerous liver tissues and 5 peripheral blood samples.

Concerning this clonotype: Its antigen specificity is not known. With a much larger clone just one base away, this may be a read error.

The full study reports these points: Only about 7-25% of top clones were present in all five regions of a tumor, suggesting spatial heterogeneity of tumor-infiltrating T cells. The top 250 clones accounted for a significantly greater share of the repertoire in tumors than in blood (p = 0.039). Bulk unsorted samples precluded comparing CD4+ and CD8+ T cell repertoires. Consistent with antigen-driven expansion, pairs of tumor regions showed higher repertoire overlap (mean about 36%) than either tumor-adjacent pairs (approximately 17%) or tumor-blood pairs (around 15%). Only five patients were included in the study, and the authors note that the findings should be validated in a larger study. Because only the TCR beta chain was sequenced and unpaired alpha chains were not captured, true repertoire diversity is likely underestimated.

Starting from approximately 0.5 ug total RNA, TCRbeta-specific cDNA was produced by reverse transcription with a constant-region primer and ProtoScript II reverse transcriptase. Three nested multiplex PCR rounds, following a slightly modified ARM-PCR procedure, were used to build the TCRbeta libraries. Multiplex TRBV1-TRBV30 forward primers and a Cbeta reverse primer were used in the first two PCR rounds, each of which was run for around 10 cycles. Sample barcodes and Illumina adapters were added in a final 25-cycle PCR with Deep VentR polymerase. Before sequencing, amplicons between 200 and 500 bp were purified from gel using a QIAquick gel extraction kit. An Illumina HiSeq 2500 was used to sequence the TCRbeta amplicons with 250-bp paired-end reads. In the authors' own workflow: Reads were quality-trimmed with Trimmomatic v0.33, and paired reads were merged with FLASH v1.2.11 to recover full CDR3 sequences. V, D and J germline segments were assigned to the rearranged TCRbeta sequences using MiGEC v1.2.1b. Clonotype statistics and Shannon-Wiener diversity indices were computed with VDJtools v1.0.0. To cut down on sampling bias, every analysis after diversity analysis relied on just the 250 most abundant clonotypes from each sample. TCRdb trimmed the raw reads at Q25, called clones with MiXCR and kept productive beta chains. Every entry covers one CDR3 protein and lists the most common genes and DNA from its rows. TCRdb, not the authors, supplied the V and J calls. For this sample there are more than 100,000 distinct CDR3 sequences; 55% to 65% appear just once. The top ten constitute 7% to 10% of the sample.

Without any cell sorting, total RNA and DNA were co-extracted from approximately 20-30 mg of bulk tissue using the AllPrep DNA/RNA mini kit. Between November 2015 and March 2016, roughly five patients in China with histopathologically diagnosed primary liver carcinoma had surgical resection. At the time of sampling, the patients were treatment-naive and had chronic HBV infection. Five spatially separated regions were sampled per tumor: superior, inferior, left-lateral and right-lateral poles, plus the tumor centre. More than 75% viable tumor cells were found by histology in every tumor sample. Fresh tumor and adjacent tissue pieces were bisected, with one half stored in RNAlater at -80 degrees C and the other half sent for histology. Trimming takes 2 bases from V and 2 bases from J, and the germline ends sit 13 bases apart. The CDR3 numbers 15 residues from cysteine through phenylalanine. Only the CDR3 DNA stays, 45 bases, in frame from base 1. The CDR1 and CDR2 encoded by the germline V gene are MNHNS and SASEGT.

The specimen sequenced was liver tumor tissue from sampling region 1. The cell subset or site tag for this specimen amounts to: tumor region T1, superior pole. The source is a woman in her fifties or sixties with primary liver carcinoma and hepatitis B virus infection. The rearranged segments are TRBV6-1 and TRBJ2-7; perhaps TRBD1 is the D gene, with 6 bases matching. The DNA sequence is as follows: TGTGCCAGCAGTGAATTTGGGACAAGGACCTACGAGCAGTACTTC. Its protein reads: CASSEFGTRTYEQYF.